A single sample gave rise to the 7 T cell receptor beta chains below, sequenced in a study of cytotoxic CD8 clonotypes in ibrutinib-treated CLL. The assay was immunoSEQ multiplex PCR, and TCRdb's table has in-frame clones only and misses some. In the table there are roughly 180,000 clones, roughly four fifths of which are singletons. The sequences come from PBMCs, collected after 24 months of ibrutinib treatment. The receptor set was obtained from a human donor with chronic lymphocytic leukemia.

This rearrangement joins TRBV5-1 to TRBJ2-5; D is possibly TRBD1 or TRBD2 (5 bases each). The CDR3 totals 17 residues. CDR1 and CDR2 (germline): SGHRS, YFSETQ. The V end lost 2 bases, the J end lost 3 bases, and 20 bases lay between the germline ends. CDR3 DNA: TGCGCCAGCAGCTTAGGACGGGGCCTAAACTCAAAAGAGACCCAGTACTTC. As protein: CASSLGRGLNSKETQYF.

This chain links TRBV7-3 with TRBJ2-5, with 12 bases that match TRBD2. The germline V gene encodes CDR1 SGHTA and CDR2 FQGTGA. Losses at the gene ends were 6 bases for V and 2 bases for J; bases not matched to a gene: 10. The CDR3 runs to 17 residues. This CDR3 reads CASSRQPSGRVQETQYF. The DNA for the CDR3 is TGTGCCAGCAGTCGGCAACCTAGCGGGAGGGTTCAAGAGACCCAGTACTTC.

The CDR3 region has the DNA TGTGCCATTCGGACCCAGGACAGACTGAACACTGAAGCTTTCTTT. Translating gives CAIRTQDRLNTEAFF. This chain links TRBV10-3 with TRBJ1-1, with TRBD1 as a possible D gene (6 bases). Trimming took off 9 bases at V and 0 bases at J, with 17 bases between the two ends. The CDR3 is 15 amino acids. CDR1 is ENHRY, CDR2 SYGVKD, per germline.

The gene calls are TRBV27 and TRBJ1-4; D is unresolved. The CDR3 spans 16 residues. Trimming took off 5 bases at V and 6 bases at J, with 19 bases between the two ends. The germline V gene has CDR1 MNHEY and CDR2 SMNVEV (reference sequence). Written as DNA, the CDR3 is TGTGCCAGCAGTCAAACCCCTACGGGGTTGGATGAAAAACTGTTTTTT. Protein product: CASSQTPTGLDEKLFF.

J is TRBJ1-6 and V is TRBV7-3; 8 bases are shared with TRBD1. J lost 10 bases, V lost 2 bases, and 4 bases had no gene match. The length of the CDR3 is 14 residues. The V gene's germline CDR1 is SGHTA and CDR2 FQGTGA. This CDR3 is CASSLEQGGSPLHF. The CDR3 bases are TGTGCCAGCAGCTTAGAACAGGGGGGGTCACCCCTCCACTTT.

CDR3 DNA sequence: TGTGCCTGGGGTATGACGGCGGGGGAGCAGTACTTC. This translates into CAWGMTAGEQYF. V and J are TRBV30 and TRBJ2-7; D possibly corresponds to TRBD2 (6 bases). Between the trimmed V and J ends, which lost 5 bases and 7 bases, there was a span of 15 bases. CDR1 is GTSNPN, CDR2 SVGIG, per germline (reference sequence). There are 12 residues in the CDR3.

This chain connects TRBV4-2 to TRBJ1-4, with TRBD1 matching over 8 bases. The V segment lost 3 bases and the J segment 8 bases; nucleotides outside the gene matches: 11. Germline CDR1 and CDR2: LGHNA and YNFKEQ. This CDR3 comprises 16 residues. This CDR3 is CASSQRQGKIGEKLFF. In nucleotides, the CDR3 is TGTGCCAGCAGCCAGCGACAGGGGAAAATTGGAGAAAAACTGTTTTTT.